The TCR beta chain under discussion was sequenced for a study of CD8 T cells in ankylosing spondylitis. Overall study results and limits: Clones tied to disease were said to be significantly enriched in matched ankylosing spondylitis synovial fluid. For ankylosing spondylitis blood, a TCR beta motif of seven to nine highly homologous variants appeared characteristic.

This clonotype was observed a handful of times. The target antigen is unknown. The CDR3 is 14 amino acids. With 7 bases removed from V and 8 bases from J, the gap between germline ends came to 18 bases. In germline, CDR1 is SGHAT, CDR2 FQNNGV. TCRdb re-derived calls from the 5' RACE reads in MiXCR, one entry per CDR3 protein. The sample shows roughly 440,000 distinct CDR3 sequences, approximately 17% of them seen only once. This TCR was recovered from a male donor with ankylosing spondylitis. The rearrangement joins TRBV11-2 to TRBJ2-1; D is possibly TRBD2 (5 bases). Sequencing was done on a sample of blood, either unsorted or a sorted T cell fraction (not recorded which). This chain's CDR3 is CASTPTVPGDEQFF. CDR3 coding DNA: TGTGCCAGCACCCCCACAGTCCCCGGGGATGAGCAGTTCTTC. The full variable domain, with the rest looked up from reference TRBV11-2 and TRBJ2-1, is EAGVAQSPRYKIIEKRQSVAFWCNPISGHATLYWYQQILGQGPKLLIQFQNNGVVDDSQLPKDRFSAERLKGVDSTLKIQPAKLEDSAVYLCASTPTVPGDEQFFGPGTRLTVL.